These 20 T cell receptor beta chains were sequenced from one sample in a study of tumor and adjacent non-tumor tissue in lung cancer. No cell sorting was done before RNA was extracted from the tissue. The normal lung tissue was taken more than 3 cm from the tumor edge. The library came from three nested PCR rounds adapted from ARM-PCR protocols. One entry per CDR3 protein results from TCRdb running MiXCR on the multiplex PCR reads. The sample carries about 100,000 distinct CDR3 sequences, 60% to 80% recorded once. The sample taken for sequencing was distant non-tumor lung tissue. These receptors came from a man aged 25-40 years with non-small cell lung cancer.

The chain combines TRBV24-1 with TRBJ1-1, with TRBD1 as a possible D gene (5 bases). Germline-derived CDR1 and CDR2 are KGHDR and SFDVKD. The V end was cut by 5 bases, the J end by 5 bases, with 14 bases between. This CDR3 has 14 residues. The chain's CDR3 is CATSVQGLGTEAFF. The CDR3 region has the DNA TGTGCCACCAGTGTTCAGGGCCTGGGAACTGAAGCTTTCTTT.

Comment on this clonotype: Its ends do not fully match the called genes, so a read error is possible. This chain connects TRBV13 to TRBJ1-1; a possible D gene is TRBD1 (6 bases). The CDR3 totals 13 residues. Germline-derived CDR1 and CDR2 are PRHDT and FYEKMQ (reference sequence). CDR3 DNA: TGTGCCATCAGCTCGCTCGACAGGCGGAAGGCTTTCTTT. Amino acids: CAISSLDRRKAFF.

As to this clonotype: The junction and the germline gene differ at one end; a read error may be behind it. The CDR3 region is CASSQDINSPPHF. CDR3 DNA: TGTGCCAGCAGTCAGGATATTAATTCACCCCCCCACTTT. J is TRBJ1-6 and V is TRBV11-1; no clear D gene. The CDR3 extends over 13 amino acids. Germline V gene lookup returns CDR1 SGHAT and CDR2 FQDESV (reference sequence).

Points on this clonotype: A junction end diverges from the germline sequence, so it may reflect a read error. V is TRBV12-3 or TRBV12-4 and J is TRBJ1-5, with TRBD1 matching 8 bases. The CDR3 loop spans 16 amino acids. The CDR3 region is CTSSFQGATNNQSQHF. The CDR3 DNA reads TGTACCAGCAGTTTCCAGGGGGCGACCAACAATCAGTCCCAGCATTTT.

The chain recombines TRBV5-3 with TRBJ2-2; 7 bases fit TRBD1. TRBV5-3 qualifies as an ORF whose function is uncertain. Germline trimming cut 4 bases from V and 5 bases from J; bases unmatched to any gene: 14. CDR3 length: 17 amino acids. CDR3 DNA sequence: TGTGCCAGAAGCCCTCCTTCTCCGGGACAGTTGACCGGGGAGCTGTTTTTT. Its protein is CARSPPSPGQLTGELFF.

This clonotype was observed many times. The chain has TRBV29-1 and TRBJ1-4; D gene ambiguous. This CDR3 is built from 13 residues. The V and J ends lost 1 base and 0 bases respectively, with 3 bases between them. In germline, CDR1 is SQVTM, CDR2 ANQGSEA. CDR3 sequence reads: CSVEVATNEKLFF. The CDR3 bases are TGCAGCGTTGAAGTGGCAACTAATGAAAAACTGTTTTTT.

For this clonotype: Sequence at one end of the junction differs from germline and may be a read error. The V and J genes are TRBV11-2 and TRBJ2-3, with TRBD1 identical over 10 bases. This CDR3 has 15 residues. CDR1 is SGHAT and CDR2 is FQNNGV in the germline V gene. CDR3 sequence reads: CASSIRQGATDTQCF. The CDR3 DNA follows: TGTGCCAGCAGCATCAGACAGGGGGCGACGGATACGCAGTGTTTT.

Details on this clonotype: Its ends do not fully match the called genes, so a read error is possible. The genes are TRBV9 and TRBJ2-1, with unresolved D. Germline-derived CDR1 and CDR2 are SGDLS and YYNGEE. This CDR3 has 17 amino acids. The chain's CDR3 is CVSSVDGPSSSYNEQFF. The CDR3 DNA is TGTGTCAGCAGCGTAGATGGTCCGTCGAGCTCCTACAATGAGCAGTTCTTC.

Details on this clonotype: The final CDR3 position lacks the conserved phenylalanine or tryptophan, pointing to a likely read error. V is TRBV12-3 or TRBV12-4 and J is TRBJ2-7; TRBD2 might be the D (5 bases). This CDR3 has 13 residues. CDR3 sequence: CTSSFGGYYEQYS. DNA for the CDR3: TGTACCAGCAGTTTCGGCGGGTACTACGAGCAGTACTCC.

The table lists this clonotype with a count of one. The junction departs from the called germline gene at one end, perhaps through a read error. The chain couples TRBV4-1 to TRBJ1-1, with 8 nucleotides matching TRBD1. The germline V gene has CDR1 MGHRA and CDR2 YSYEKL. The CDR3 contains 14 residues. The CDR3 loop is CSSSHRTGFGEAFF. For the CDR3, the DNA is TGCTCCAGCAGCCACCGGACAGGGTTTGGTGAAGCTTTCTTT.

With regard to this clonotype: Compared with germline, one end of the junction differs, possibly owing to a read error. The CDR3 loop is CASSLTRYWHYF. The CDR3 region has the DNA TGTGCCAGTAGCCTGACACGATACTGGCACTACTTC. The chain uses TRBV4-2 and TRBJ2-7; D remains unclear. The V gene's germline CDR1 is LGHNA and CDR2 YNFKEQ. The CDR3 runs 12 residues.

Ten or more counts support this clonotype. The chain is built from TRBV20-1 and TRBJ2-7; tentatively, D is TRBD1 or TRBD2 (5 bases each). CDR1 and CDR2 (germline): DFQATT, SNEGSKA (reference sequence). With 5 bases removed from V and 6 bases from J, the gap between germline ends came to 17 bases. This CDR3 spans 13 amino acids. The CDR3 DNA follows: TGCAGTGCTGCCGGGACCGGCCGCGGCGAGCAGTACTTC. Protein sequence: CSAAGTGRGEQYF.

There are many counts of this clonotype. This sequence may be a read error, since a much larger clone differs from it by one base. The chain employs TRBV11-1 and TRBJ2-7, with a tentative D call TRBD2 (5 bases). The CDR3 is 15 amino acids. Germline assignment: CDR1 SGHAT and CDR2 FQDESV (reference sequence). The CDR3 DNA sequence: TGTGTCAGCAGCGGCTACCGGGATCACCCCTACGAGCAGTACTTC. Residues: CVSSGYRDHPYEQYF.

The CDR3 DNA is TGTGCCAGCAGCAAATACCTTGATCTCTATGGCTACACCTTC. This translates into CASSKYLDLYGYTF. The gene calls are TRBV7-2 and TRBJ1-2; D gene uncertain. Deletions cut 5 bases from V and 4 bases from J, with 14 bases between. The germline gives CDR1 SGHTA, CDR2 FQGNSA. The CDR3 sequence is 14 residues long.

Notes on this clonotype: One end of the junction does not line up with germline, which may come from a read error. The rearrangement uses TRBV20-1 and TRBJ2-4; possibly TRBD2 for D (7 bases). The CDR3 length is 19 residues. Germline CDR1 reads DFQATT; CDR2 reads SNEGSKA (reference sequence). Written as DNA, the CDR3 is TGCAGTGCTAGAGATCGGGGGCGGGAGCCAATGTTAGCCAAAAACATTCGGTACTTC. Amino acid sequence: CSARDRGREPMLAKNIRYF.

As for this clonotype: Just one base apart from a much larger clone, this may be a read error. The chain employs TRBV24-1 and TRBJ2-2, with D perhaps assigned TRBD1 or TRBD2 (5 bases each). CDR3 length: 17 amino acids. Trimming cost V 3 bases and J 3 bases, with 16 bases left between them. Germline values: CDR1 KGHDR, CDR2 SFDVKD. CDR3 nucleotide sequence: TGTGCCACCAGTGATAGTGAGGGGATTAAGGACACCGGGGAGCTGTTTTTT. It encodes CATSDSEGIKDTGELFF.

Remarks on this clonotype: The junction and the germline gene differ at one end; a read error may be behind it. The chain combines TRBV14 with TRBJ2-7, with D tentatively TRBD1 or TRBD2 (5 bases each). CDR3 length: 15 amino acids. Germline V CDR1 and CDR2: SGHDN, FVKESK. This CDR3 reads CVSCLDGTGAYEQYF. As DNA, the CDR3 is TGTGTCAGCTGCCTTGACGGGACCGGGGCTTACGAGCAGTACTTC.

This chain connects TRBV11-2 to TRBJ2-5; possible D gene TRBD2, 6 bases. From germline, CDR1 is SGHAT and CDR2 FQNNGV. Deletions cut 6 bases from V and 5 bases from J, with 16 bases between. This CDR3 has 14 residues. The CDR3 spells CASSAPDGGETQYF. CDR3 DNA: TGTGCCAGCAGTGCCCCGGACGGAGGGGAGACCCAGTACTTC. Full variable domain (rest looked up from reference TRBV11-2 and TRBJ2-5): EAGVAQSPRYKIIEKRQSVAFWCNPISGHATLYWYQQILGQGPKLLIQFQNNGVVDDSQLPKDRFSAERLKGVDSTLKIQPAKLEDSAVYLCASSAPDGGETQYFGPGTRLLVL.

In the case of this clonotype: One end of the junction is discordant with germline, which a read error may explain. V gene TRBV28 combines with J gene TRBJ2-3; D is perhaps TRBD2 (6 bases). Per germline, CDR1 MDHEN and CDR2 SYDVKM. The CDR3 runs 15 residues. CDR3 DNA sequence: TGTGTCAGCAGTTTTGGAGACGGGGGAACAGATGCGCAGTATTTT. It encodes CVSSFGDGGTDAQYF.

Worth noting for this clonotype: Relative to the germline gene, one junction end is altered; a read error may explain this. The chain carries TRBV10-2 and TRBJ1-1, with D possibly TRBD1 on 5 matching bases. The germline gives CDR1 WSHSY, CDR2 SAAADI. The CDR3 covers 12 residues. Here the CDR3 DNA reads TGCGCCAGCGGTGATACCCAGGGTGGAGCTTTCTTT. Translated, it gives CASGDTQGGAFF.